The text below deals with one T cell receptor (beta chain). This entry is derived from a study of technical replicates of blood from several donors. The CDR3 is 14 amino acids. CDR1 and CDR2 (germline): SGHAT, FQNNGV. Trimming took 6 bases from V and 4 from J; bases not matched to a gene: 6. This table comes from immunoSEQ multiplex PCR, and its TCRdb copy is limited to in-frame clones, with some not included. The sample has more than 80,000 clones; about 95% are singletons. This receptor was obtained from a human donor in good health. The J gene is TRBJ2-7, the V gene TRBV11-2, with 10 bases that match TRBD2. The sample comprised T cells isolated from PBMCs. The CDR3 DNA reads TGTGCCAGCAGTCCCGGGACTAGCGCTTACGAGCAGTACTTC. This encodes CASSPGTSAYEQYF.